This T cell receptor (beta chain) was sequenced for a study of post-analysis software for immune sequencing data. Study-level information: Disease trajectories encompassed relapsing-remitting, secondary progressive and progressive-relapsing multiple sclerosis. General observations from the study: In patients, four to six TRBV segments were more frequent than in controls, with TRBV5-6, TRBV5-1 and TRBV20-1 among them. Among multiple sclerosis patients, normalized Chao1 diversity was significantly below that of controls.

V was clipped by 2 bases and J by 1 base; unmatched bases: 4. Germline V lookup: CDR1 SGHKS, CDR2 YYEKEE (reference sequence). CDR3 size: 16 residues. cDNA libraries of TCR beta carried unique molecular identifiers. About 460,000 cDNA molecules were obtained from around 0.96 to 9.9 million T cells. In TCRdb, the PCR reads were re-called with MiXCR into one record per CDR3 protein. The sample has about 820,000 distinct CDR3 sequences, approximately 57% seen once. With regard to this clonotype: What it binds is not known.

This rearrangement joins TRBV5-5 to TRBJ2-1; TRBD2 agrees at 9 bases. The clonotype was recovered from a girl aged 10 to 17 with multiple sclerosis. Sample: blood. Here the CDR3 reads CASSFQSGGSYNEQFF. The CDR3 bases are TGTGCCAGCAGCTTTCAAAGCGGGGGGTCCTACAATGAGCAGTTCTTC.